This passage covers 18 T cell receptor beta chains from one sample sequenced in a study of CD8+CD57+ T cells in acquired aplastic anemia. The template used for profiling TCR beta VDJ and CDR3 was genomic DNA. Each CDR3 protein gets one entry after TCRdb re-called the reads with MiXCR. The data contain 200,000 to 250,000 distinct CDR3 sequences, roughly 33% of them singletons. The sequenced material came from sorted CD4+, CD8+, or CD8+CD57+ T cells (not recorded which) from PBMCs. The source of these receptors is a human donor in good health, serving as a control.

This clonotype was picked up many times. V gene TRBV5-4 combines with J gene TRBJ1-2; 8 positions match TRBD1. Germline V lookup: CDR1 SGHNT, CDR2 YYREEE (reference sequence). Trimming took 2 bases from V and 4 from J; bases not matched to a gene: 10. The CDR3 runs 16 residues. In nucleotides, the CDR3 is TGTGCCAGCAGCTTTTCCGCCGGGACAGGAGGCTATGGCTACACCTTC. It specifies CASSFSAGTGGYGYTF.

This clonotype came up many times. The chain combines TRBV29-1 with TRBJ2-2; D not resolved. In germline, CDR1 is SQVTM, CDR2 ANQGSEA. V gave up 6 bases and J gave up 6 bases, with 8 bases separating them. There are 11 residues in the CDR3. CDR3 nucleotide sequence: TGCAGCGTACGGGTCGCCGGGGAGCTGTTTTTT. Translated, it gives CSVRVAGELFF.

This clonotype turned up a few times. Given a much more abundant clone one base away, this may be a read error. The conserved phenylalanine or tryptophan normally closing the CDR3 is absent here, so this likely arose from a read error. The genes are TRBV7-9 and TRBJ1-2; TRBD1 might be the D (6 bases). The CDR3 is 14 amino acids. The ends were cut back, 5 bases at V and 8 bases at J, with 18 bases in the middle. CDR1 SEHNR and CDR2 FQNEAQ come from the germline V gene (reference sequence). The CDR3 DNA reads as TGTGCCAGCAGCCCTATGGTACAGGGTGTCGGCTACACCCTC. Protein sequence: CASSPMVQGVGYTL.

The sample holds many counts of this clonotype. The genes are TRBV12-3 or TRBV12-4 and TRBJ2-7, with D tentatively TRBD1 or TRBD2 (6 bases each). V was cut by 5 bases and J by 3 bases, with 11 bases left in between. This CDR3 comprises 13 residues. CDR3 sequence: CASSPGAGYEQYF. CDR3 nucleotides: TGTGCCAGCAGTCCGGGGGCAGGCTACGAGCAGTACTTC.

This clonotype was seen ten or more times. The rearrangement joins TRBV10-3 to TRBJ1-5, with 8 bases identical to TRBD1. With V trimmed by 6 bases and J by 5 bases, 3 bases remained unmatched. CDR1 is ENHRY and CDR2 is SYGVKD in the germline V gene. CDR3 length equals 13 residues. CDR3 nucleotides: TGTGCCATCAGCCAGGACAGGGATCAGCCCCAGCATTTT. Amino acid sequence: CAISQDRDQPQHF.

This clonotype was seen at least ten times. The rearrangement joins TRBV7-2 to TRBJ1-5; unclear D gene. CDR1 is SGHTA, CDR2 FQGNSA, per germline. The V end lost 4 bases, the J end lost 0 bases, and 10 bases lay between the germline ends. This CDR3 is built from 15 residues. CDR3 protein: CASSYDTYSNQPQHF. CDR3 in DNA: TGTGCCAGCAGCTACGACACATATAGCAATCAGCCCCAGCATTTT.

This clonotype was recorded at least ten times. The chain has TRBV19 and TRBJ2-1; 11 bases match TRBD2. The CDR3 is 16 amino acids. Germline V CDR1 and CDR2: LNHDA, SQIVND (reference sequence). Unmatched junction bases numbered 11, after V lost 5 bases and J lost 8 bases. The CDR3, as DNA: TGTGCCAGTAGTCTGGGACTAGCGGCCTTTGTATATGAGCAGTTCTTC. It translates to CASSLGLAAFVYEQFF.

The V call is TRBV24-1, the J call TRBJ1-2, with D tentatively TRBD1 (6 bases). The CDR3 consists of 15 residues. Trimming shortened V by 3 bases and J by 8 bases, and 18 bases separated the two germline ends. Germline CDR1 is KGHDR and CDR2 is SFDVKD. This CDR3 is CATSDPQGPRGGYTF. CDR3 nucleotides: TGTGCCACCAGTGATCCTCAGGGGCCTAGGGGAGGCTACACCTTC.

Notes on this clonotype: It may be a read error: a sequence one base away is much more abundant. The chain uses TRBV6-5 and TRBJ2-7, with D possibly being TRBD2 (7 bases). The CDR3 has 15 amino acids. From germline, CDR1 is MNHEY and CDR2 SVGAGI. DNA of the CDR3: TGTGCCCGCAGTTATCGGGGGGCCCAGGGGTACGAGCAGTACTTC. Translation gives CARSYRGAQGYEQYF.

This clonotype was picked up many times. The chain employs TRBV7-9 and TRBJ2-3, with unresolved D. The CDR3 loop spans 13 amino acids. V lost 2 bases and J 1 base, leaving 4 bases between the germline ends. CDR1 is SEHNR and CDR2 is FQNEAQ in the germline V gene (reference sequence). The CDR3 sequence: CASSLTGTDTQYF. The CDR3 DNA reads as TGTGCCAGCAGCTTAACCGGCACAGATACGCAGTATTTT.

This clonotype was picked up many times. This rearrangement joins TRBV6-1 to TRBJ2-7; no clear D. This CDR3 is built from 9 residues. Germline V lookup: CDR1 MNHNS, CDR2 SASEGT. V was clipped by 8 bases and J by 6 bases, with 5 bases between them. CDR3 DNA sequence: TGTGCCAGCGTCCGCGAGCAGTACTTC. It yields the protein CASVREQYF.

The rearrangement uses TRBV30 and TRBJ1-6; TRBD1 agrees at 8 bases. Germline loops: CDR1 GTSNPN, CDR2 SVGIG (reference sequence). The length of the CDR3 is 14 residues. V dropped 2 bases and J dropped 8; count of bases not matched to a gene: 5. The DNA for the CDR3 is TGTGCCTGGAGTTTCACAGGGGGGTATTCACCCCTCCACTTT. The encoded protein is CAWSFTGGYSPLHF.

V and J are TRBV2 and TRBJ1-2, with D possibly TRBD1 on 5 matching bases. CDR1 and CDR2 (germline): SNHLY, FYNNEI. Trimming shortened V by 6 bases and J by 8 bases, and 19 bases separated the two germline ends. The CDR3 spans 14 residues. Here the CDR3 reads CASSRNNEGSGYTF. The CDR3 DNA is TGTGCCAGCAGCCGGAATAACGAGGGGAGCGGCTACACCTTC.

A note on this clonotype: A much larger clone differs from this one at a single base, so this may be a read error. CDR3 protein: CASSLRGTEHGYTF. CDR3 sequence (DNA): TGTGCCAGCAGCTTGAGGGGGACCGAGCATGGCTACACCTTC. The rearrangement uses TRBV5-4 and TRBJ1-2, with D possibly being TRBD1 (6 bases). The germline V gene encodes CDR1 SGHNT and CDR2 YYREEE (reference sequence). The CDR3 spans 14 residues. Trimming took off 1 base at V and 6 bases at J, with 13 bases between the two ends.

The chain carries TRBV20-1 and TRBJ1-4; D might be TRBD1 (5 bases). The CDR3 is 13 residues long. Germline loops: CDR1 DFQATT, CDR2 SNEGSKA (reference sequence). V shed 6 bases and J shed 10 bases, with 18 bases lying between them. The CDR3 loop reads CSAGGVEETKLFF. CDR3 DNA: TGCAGTGCCGGAGGGGTGGAAGAGACAAAACTGTTTTTT.

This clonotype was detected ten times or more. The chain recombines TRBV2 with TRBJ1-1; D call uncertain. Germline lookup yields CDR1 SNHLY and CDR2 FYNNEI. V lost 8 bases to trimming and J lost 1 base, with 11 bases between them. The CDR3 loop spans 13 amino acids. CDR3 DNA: TGTGCCAGCGGTTCTACGTCGAACACTGAAGCTTTCTTT. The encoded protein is CASGSTSNTEAFF.

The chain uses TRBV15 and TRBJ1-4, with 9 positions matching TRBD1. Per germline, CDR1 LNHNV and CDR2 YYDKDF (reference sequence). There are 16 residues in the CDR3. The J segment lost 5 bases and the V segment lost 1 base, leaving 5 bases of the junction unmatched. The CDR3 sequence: CATSRGGGQGNEKLFF. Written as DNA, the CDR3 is TGTGCCACCAGCAGAGGGGGTGGACAGGGGAATGAAAAACTGTTTTTT.

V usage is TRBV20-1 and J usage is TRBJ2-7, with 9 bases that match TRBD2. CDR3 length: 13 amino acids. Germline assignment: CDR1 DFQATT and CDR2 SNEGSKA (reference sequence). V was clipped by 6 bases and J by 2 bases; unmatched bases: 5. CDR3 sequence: CSARTSEPYEQYF. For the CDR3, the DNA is TGCAGTGCCAGGACTAGCGAACCCTACGAGCAGTACTTC.